This T cell receptor (beta chain) was captured by sequencing in a study of T cell responses to AZD1222 COVID-19 vaccine. Study at large: Some second doses came at about 4 weeks and others at about 12 weeks; these were pooled.

This clone has only a few counts. The antigen is not known. Whole-study results and caveats: There were mostly white British donors and more females than males, and clonal diversity was possibly underestimated. Repertoire collection took place solely once the T cell response had peaked. Per reports, nearly half of all spike-specific TCRs target regions that are unmutated in variants.

V shed 4 bases and J shed 1 base, with 7 bases lying between them. The length of the CDR3 is 13 residues. Germline CDR1 and CDR2: LNHDA and SQIVND (reference sequence). The assay was immunoSEQ multiplex PCR, and TCRdb's table has in-frame clones only and misses some. This sample carries over 100,000 clones, about 90% of them seen once, and the ten largest clones take 1.5% to 2%. Sample: peripheral blood, taken on day 0 of AZD1222 vaccination. The genes are TRBV19 and TRBJ1-1; no definite D call. The receptor comes from an adult in good health. The CDR3 sequence is CASSSPPNTEAFF. CDR3 coding DNA: TGTGCCAGTAGTAGTCCCCCGAACACTGAAGCTTTCTTT.